This T cell receptor (beta chain) appears in the sequencing data of a study of blood T cell repertoires in COVID-19 (dated by TCRdb to about 2020). A note on the overall study: Samples from collaborators originated in the United States, Italy and Spain and spanned both the acute and convalescent phases of COVID-19. Nearly every sample came with metadata listing a de-identified subject ID, COVID-19 status, age in years and sex. Where available, HLA class I and class II types were taken from metadata supplied by the sample provider and were not determined by assay-based typing. The dataset comprised deeply sampled blood TCRbeta repertoires from subjects exposed to, actively infected with, or recovered from COVID-19. The prospective study material was composed of cDNA or gDNA derived from T cells, B-cell-depleted T cells, or PBMCs. The samples were drawn from the first 160 participants of the ongoing ImmuneRACE study and from 950 to 1,500 subjects provided by 6 global collaborators. A freely available public database, intended as a resource for researchers studying the immune response to SARS-CoV-2, is where the repertoires were released. The paper as a whole reports these results and caveats: The amount of clinical and demographic metadata varied by source and participant and was provided uncurated.

Worth noting for this clone: This receptor's antigen is unknown. Base-call qualities are not available, and no considerably larger clone is one nucleotide away.

TCRbeta CDR3 regions were amplified from genomic DNA by means of the immunoSEQ Assay, a bias-controlled multiplex PCR. As for the authors' bioinformatics: Within the assay, amplification of reference gene primers was used to estimate how many nucleated cells each sample contained. To quantify the absolute abundance of each unique TCRbeta CDR3 rearrangement, sequence reads were collapsed and filtered. For each sample, productive Simpson clonality was calculated as the square root of Simpson's diversity index over productive rearrangements. As stored in TCRdb, this immuneACCESS dataset retains in-frame rearrangements with V and J assigned. A fraction of the clones does not appear; measured against another copy, unresolved V genes explain less than half of the discrepancy, and the remainder lacks a known reason. V and J calls plus clone size are reproduced from that table; the DNA served to infer D and trimming. The sample table contains under 400,000 clones; only one count was recorded for 85% to 90% of them. The biggest ten clones account for 6.5% of the sample.

The collaborating institutions used their own protocols to collect whole blood in K2EDTA tubes. For TCRbeta analysis, collaborators shipped samples in one of three forms: frozen whole blood, isolated PBMCs, or DNA extracted from either of those sample types. From the cysteine up to the phenylalanine, the CDR3 has a length of 14 residues. This entry keeps only the CDR3 DNA: 42 bases, framed from base 1. The germline V gene supplies CDR1 SGHRS and CDR2 YFSETQ. V is cut back by 2 bases and J by 8 bases, with 7 bases in the junction unmatched. This sequence uses TRBV5-1 and TRBJ1-2; TRBD1 agrees with 9 junctional bases. Sequencing input: peripheral blood. The sequence came from a young man with active or convalescent COVID-19. Read as DNA, the sequence is TGCGCCAGCAGCTTCCCGGGACAGGGTGGCGGCTACACCTTC. Translated, this is CASSFPGQGGGYTF.